This TCR beta chain was profiled in a study of blood T cell repertoires in COVID-19. Study-wide context: Samples representing acute and convalescent COVID-19 were sourced from the United States, Italy and Spain. T cells, B-cell-depleted T cells, or PBMCs supplied cDNA or gDNA.

With 5 bases removed from V and 2 bases from J, the gap between germline ends came to 14 bases. This CDR3 region has 15 residues. Germline CDR1 and CDR2: SEHNR and FQNEAQ (reference sequence). Original processing methods: Estimates of nucleated cell counts were drawn from the amplification of reference gene primers. Repertoires were generated with immunoSEQ multiplex PCR, while TCRdb's copy carries only in-frame clones and drops some. V, J and clone size were drawn from that table, and D and trimming were deduced from the DNA. This sample carries 200,000 to 250,000 clones, 75% to 85% of them seen once, and the ten largest clones take less than 7.5%.

The J gene is TRBJ2-3, the V gene TRBV7-9, with a weak D call TRBD2 (6 bases). The source is a woman in her forties or fifties with acute or convalescent COVID-19. The source material was peripheral blood. CDR3 loop: CASSPRDFNTDTQYF. DNA for the CDR3: TGTGCCAGCAGCCCCCGGGACTTCAACACAGATACGCAGTATTTT.